This T cell receptor beta chain was sequenced in a study of sequential checkpoint blockade in melanoma. Study background: First-line arms were nivolumab then ipilimumab, or the reverse, randomized 1:1.

Treatment of the sample: randomized to nivolumab then ipilimumab (arm A) or the reverse (arm B). No patient had prior DNA-damaging chemotherapy. Sorted cells were live CD3+CD8+, lacking CD19 and CD56, from PBMCs. This CDR3 has 14 amino acids. The V end was cut by 5 bases, the J end by 3 bases, with 14 bases between. Germline lookup yields CDR1 SGHAT and CDR2 FQNNGV. Sequencing was performed with immunoSEQ multiplex PCR; in TCRdb, only in-frame clones are kept and a portion is missing. The data show fewer than 35,000 clones, approximately 86% seen once. This TCR came from a human donor with melanoma. The rearrangement links TRBV11-2 to TRBJ2-7; D might be TRBD1 (6 bases). The material sequenced was CD8+ T cells sorted from blood (inferred from file names), taken from a patient given nivolumab and ipilimumab in sequence. This CDR3 reads CASSAGLTGYEQYF. In nucleotides, the CDR3 is TGTGCCAGCAGCGCAGGCCTGACAGGCTACGAGCAGTACTTC.